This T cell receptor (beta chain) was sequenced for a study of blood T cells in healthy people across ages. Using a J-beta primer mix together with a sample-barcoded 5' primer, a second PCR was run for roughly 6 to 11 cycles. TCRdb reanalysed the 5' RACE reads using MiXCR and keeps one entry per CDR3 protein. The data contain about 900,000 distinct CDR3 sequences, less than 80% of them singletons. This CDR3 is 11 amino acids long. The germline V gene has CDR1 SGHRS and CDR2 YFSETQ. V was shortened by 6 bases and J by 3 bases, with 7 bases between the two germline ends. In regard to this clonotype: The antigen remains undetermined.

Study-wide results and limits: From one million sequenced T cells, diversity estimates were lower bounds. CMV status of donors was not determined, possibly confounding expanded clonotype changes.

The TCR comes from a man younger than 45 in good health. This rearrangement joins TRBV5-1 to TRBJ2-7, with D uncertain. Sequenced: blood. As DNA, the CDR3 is TGCGCCAGCACCAACAACTACGAGCAGTACTTC. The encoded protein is CASTNNYEQYF.